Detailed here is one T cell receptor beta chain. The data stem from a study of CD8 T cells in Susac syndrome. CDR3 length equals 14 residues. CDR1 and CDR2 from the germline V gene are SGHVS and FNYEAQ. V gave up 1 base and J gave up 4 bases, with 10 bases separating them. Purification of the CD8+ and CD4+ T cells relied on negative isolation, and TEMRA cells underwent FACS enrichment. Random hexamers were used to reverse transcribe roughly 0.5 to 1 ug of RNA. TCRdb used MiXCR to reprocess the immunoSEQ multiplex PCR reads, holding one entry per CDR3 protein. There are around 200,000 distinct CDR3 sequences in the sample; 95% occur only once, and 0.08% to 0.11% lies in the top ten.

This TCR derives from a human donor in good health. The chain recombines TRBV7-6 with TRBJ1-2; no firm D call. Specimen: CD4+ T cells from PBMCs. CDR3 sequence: CASSLGGEAYGYTF. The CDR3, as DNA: TGTGCCAGCAGCTTAGGTGGGGAGGCCTATGGCTACACCTTC.